Below, 16 T cell receptor beta chains from the same sample are listed, as sequenced in a study of glioma-infiltrating T cells. Using RNA template, CDR3s of TCR alpha and beta were amplified with iRepertoire arm-PCR. Via MiXCR, TCRdb re-called the multiplex PCR reads, giving one row per CDR3 protein. The sample contains fewer than 90,000 distinct CDR3 sequences, about a quarter of which appear only once. The source material was glioma tissue, nonneoplastic brain tissue, or PBMCs (not recorded which). The receptors here all came from a human donor with low-grade glioma or glioblastoma, undergoing nonglioma brain surgery, or in good health (not recorded which).

This clonotype was found many times. The gene calls are TRBV7-9 and TRBJ1-1; TRBD1 might be the D (5 bases). CDR3 length: 13 residues. CDR1 is SEHNR and CDR2 is FQNEAQ in the germline V gene (reference sequence). The germline V and J ends were trimmed by 8 bases and 0 bases, with 10 bases remaining between them. CDR3 residues: CASQGRLNTEAFF. DNA of the CDR3: TGTGCCAGCCAGGGACGGTTGAACACTGAAGCTTTCTTT.

Notes on this clonotype: A much more abundant neighbour one base away suggests this may be a read error. The chain couples TRBV27 to TRBJ2-1; the match to TRBD1 covers 11 bases. The germline CDR1 and CDR2 sequences are MNHEY and SMNVEV (reference sequence). There are 15 residues in the CDR3. The DNA of the CDR3 is TGTGCCGGCAGCTCCTGGGACAGGGGGAAAGGCGAGCAGTTCTTC. The encoded protein is CAGSSWDRGKGEQFF.

The gene calls are TRBV6-1 and TRBJ2-7; weak D call: TRBD1 (6 bases). There are 15 residues in the CDR3. Trimming cost V 5 bases and J 4 bases, with 18 bases left between them. The germline gives CDR1 MNHNS, CDR2 SASEGT. For the CDR3, the DNA is TGTGCCAGCAGTTTACAGGGAAGAAGCTTGTACGAGCAGTACTTC. Its translation is CASSLQGRSLYEQYF.

In this sample, this clonotype turned up many times. The chain recombines TRBV20-1 with TRBJ1-1, with 9 bases matching TRBD1. The CDR3 runs 15 residues. J gave up 1 base and V 1 base, and 4 bases lay outside the gene matches. Germline CDR1 and CDR2: DFQATT and SNEGSKA (reference sequence). The CDR3 is CSARVSDRGNTEAFF. CDR3 in DNA: TGCAGTGCTAGAGTTTCGGACAGGGGGAACACTGAAGCTTTCTTT.

The chain employs TRBV5-1 and TRBJ2-5; D not certain. The CDR3 is made up of 13 amino acids. The germline gives CDR1 SGHRS, CDR2 YFSETQ. V dropped 2 bases and J dropped 5 bases, with 10 bases sitting between them. The CDR3: CASSFDGLETQYF. The CDR3 DNA follows: TGCGCCAGCAGCTTTGACGGTCTTGAGACCCAGTACTTC.

Notes on this clonotype: A read error is possible here, since a much larger clone lies one base away. The chain recombines TRBV29-1 with TRBJ2-7; maybe TRBD1 (5 bases). The CDR3 extends over 11 amino acids. The germline V gene has CDR1 SQVTM and CDR2 ANQGSEA. The CDR3 protein is CNVKQVYEQYF. CDR3 DNA sequence: TGCAACGTAAAACAGGTCTACGAGCAGTACTTC.

In this sample, this clonotype turned up many times. The chain employs TRBV19 and TRBJ2-3; TRBD2 matches at 7 bases. The J segment lost 3 bases and the V segment lost 5 bases, leaving 8 bases of the junction unmatched. Germline CDR1 and CDR2: LNHDA and SQIVND (reference sequence). The CDR3 totals 15 residues. The CDR3 DNA is TGTGCCAGTAGTTCTTCTCCGGGACTAACAGATACGCAGTATTTT. It encodes CASSSSPGLTDTQYF.

The chain has TRBV5-4 and TRBJ1-1; D unresolved. The length of the CDR3 is 14 residues. Trimming cost V 4 bases and J 0 bases, with 10 bases left between them. Germline CDR1 SGHNT, CDR2 YYREEE (reference sequence). The CDR3 DNA follows: TGTGCCAGCAGCCCTAGAGAGGTGAACACTGAAGCTTTCTTT. The encoded protein is CASSPREVNTEAFF.

Note on this clonotype: This sequence may be a read error, since a much larger clone differs from it by one base. In DNA form, the CDR3 reads TGTGCCACCAGCAGAGAGAGGCAGGAGTTCAATGAGAAGTTCTTC. It translates to CATSRERQEFNEKFF. The genes are TRBV15 and TRBJ2-1, with D uncertain. Germline-derived CDR1 and CDR2 are LNHNV and YYDKDF (reference sequence). The CDR3 length is 15 residues.

V usage is TRBV2 and J usage is TRBJ1-5; D gene ambiguous. From germline, CDR1 is SNHLY and CDR2 FYNNEI. The CDR3 runs 13 residues. V lost 0 bases and J lost 5, with 5 bases in between. In DNA form, the CDR3 reads TGTGCCAGCAGTGAAGCGCGGGATCAGCCCCAGCATTTT. It yields the protein CASSEARDQPQHF. The full variable domain, completed using reference TRBV2 and TRBJ1-5, is EPEVTQTPSHQVTQMGQEVILRCVPISNHLYFYWYRQILGQKVEFLVSFYNNEISEKSEIFDDQFSVERPDGSNFTLKIRSTKLEDSAMYFCASSEARDQPQHFGDGTRLSIL.

This clonotype was recorded at least ten times. V and J are TRBV6-6 and TRBJ2-7; a possible D gene is TRBD2 (5 bases). CDR3 size: 14 residues. CDR1 MNHNY and CDR2 SVGAGI come from the germline V gene (reference sequence). V shed 0 bases and J shed 3 bases, with 9 bases lying between them. The CDR3 sequence: CASSYSTGIYEQYF. The CDR3 DNA follows: TGTGCCAGCAGTTACTCGACGGGAATCTACGAGCAGTACTTC.

This clonotype was detected many times. The chain combines TRBV20-1 with TRBJ2-7; 8 bases line up with TRBD2. The CDR3 length is 17 residues. The trim removed 3 bases at V and 2 bases at J, leaving 15 bases unmatched. Germline CDR1 is DFQATT and CDR2 is SNEGSKA (reference sequence). CDR3 nucleotide sequence: TGCAGTGCTAGTACCCAGGGCAGGGTAGCGGGAACCTACGAGCAGTACTTC. Protein sequence: CSASTQGRVAGTYEQYF.

This clonotype was observed a few times. The genes are TRBV2 and TRBJ2-5, with TRBD2 matching 10 bases. The V gene end was trimmed by 3 bases and the J gene end by 4 bases; junction bases not matched to a gene: 5. CDR1 is SNHLY, CDR2 FYNNEI, per germline. The CDR3 is 15 amino acids. In nucleotides, the CDR3 is TGTGCCAGCAGTGACAGCGGGAGGGCCCGAGAGACCCAGTACTTC. Amino acid sequence: CASSDSGRARETQYF. The whole variable domain, remainder taken from reference TRBV2 and TRBJ2-5, is EPEVTQTPSHQVTQMGQEVILRCVPISNHLYFYWYRQILGQKVEFLVSFYNNEISEKSEIFDDQFSVERPDGSNFTLKIRSTKLEDSAMYFCASSDSGRARETQYFGPGTRLLVL.

This clonotype was picked up many times. This chain links TRBV20-1 with TRBJ2-7; 8 bases are shared with TRBD2. The CDR3 contains 14 residues. J lost 2 bases, V lost 6 bases, and 9 bases had no gene match. Germline CDR1 and CDR2: DFQATT and SNEGSKA (reference sequence). In DNA, the CDR3 is TGCAGTGCCTCGATTACTAGCGGTCCCTACGAGCAGTACTTC. This sequence encodes CSASITSGPYEQYF.

This clonotype was seen a handful of times. The CDR3 DNA follows: TGTGCCATCAAGCCCGGGACTAGCGGCAATGAGCAGTTCTTC. Translation: CAIKPGTSGNEQFF. The chain is built from TRBV10-3 and TRBJ2-1; TRBD2 matches at 11 bases. CDR3 length equals 14 residues. Trimming removed 7 bases from V and 6 bases from J; junction bases left unmatched: 5. The germline CDR1 and CDR2 sequences are ENHRY and SYGVKD.

A remark on this clonotype: A much larger clone lies a single base off, so this may be a read error. This sequence joins TRBV2 and TRBJ1-1; the match to TRBD1 covers 8 bases. The CDR3 runs to 13 residues. V lost 6 bases, J lost 8 bases, and 8 bases stayed unmatched. CDR1 SNHLY and CDR2 FYNNEI come from the germline V gene. The CDR3 DNA reads as TGTGCCAGCAGACGACAGGGGATTGAAGAAGCTTTCTTT. Protein product: CASRRQGIEEAFF.